Described below is a single T cell receptor (beta chain) sequence and its context. Its antigen is not known. Measured with immunoSEQ multiplex PCR; TCRdb has only the in-frame clones, and not every one. The sample has 72,000 or so clones; 80% to 85% are singletons. The source of the sample is a study of OX40 agonist ivuxolimab in advanced cancers. Background on the study: Ivuxolimab, which is an agonistic anti-OX40 (CD134) antibody, was administered to the patients. The dose-escalation cohort had hepatocellular carcinoma, melanoma, renal cell or head and neck cancer.

The CDR3 consists of 16 residues. Germline CDR1 and CDR2: SGHAT and FQDESV (reference sequence). Losses at the gene ends were 6 bases for V and 2 bases for J; bases not matched to a gene: 6. Overall study results and limits: Certain nonresponders additionally had low normalized T-cell clonal expansion.

The sequence derives from an adult with an advanced solid tumor such as melanoma, head and neck, liver or kidney cancer. This sequence joins TRBV11-1 and TRBJ2-5, with TRBD2 matching over 13 bases. The specimen comprised CD4+ or CD8+ T cells sorted from blood, sampled in a trial of the OX40 agonist ivuxolimab. The CDR3 bases are TGTGCCAGCAGTCGTCGACTAGCGGGGGGACAAGAGACCCAGTACTTC. Translation gives CASSRRLAGGQETQYF. Together with reference TRBV11-1 and TRBJ2-5, the CDR3 gives the full variable domain: EAEVAQSPRYKITEKSQAVAFWCDPISGHATLYWYRQILGQGPELLVQFQDESVVDDSQLPKDRFSAERLKGVDSTLKIQPAELGDSAMYLCASSRRLAGGQETQYFGPGTRLLVL.